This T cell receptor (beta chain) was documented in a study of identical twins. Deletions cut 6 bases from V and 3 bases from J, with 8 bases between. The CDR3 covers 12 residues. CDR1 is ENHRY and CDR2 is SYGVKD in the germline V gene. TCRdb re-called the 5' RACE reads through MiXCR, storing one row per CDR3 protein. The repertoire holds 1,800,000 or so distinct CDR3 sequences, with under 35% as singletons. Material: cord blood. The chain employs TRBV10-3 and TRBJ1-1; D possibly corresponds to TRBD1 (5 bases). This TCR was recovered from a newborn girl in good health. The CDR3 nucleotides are TGTGCCATCAGGAGGGACCACACTGAAGCTTTCTTT. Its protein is CAIRRDHTEAFF.